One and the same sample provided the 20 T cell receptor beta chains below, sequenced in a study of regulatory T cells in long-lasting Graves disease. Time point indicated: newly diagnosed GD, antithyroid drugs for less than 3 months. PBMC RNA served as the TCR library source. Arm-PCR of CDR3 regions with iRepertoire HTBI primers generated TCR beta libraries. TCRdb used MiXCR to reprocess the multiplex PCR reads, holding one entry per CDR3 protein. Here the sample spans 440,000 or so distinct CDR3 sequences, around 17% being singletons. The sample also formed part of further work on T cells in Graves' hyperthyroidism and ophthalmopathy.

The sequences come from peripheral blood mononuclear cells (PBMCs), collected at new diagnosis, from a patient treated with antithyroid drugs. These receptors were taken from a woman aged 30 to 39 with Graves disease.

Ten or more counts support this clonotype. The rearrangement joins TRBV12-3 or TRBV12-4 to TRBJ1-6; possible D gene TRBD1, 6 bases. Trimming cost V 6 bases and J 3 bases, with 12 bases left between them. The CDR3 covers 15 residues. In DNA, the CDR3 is TGTGCCAGCAGCCGGATGACAGGCTATAATTCACCCCTCCACTTT. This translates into CASSRMTGYNSPLHF.

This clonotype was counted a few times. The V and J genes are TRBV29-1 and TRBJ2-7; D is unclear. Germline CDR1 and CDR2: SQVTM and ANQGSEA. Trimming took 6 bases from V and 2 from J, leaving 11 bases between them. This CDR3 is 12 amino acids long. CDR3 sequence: CSVAGDAYEQYF. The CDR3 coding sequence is TGCAGCGTGGCAGGTGACGCCTACGAGCAGTACTTC.

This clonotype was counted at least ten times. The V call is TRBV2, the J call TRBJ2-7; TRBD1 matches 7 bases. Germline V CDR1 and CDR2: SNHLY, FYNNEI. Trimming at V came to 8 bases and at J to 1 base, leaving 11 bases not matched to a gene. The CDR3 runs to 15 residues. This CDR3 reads CASSPRDSYSYEQYF. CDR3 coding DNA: TGTGCCAGCTCCCCTCGGGACAGCTATTCCTACGAGCAGTACTTC.

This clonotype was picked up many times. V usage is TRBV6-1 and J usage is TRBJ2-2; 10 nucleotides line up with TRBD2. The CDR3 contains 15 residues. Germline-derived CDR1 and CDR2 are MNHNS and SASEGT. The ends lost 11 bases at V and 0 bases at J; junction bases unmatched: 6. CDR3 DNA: TGTGCCGGAAGACTAGCGGGCGCGAACACCGGGGAGCTGTTTTTT. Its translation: CAGRLAGANTGELFF.

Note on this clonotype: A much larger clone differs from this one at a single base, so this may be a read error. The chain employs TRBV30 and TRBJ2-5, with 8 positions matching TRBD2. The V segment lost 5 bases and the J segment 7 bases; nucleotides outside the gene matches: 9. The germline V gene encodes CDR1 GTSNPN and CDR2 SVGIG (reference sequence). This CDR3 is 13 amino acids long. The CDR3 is CAWVREGLWTQYF. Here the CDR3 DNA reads TGTGCCTGGGTCCGGGAGGGCCTGTGGACCCAGTACTTC.

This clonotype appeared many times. The CDR3 region has the DNA TGTGCCAGCATTACTTCAGTTTTAGAGGGAGAGACCCAGTACTTC. Amino acids: CASITSVLEGETQYF. The chain couples TRBV28 to TRBJ2-5; possibly TRBD2 for D (5 bases). The CDR3 totals 15 residues. In germline, CDR1 is MDHEN, CDR2 SYDVKM. Trimming shortened V by 7 bases and J by 4 bases, and 19 bases separated the two germline ends.

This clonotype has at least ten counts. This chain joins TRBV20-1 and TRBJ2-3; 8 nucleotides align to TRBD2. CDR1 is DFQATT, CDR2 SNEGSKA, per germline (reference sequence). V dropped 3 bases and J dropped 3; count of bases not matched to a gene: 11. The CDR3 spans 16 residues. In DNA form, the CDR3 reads TGCAGTGCTAGCGGGGTCCGGACTAGCCGAACAGATACGCAGTATTTT. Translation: CSASGVRTSRTDTQYF.

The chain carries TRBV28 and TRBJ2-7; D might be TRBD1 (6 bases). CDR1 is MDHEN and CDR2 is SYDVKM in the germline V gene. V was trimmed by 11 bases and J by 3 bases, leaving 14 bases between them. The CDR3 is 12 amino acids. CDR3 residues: CASSIQGYEQYF. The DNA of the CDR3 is TGTGCCTCTTCTATACAGGGCTACGAGCAGTACTTC. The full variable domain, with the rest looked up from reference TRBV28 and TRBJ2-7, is DVKVTQSSRYLVKRTGEKVFLECVQDMDHENMFWYRQDPGLGLRLIYFSYDVKMKEKGDIPEGYSVSREKKERFSLILESASTNQTSMYLCASSIQGYEQYFGPGTRLTVT.

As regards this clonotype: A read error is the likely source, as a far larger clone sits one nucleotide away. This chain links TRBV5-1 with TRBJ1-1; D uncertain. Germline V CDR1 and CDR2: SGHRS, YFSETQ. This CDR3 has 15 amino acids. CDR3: CASSLGPAENTEAFF. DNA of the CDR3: TGTGCCAGCAGCTTGGGCCCGGCCGAGAACACTGAAGCTTTCTTT.

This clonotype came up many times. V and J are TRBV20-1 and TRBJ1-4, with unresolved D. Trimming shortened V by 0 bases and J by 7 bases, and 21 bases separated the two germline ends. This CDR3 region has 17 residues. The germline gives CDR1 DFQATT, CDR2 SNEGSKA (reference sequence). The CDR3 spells CSARDLDLGGMGEKLFF. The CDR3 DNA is TGCAGTGCTAGAGATCTGGATCTGGGAGGGATGGGTGAAAAACTGTTTTTT.

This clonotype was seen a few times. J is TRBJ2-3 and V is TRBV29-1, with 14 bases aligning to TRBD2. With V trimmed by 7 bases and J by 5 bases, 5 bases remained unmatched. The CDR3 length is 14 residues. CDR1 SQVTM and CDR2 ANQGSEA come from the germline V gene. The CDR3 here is CSAGTSGSGDTQYF. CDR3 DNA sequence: TGCAGCGCCGGGACTAGCGGGAGCGGAGATACGCAGTATTTT.

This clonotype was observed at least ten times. CDR3 sequence: CASSRTPRGTNTEAFF. The CDR3 region has the DNA TGTGCCAGCAGCCGAACTCCCAGGGGGACGAACACTGAAGCTTTCTTT. This rearrangement joins TRBV28 to TRBJ1-1; 7 bases agree with TRBD1. Germline loops: CDR1 MDHEN, CDR2 SYDVKM. The V and J ends lost 6 bases and 1 base, in that order; junction bases with no gene match: 11. The CDR3 runs to 16 residues. The whole variable domain, filled in from reference TRBV28 and TRBJ1-1, reads DVKVTQSSRYLVKRTGEKVFLECVQDMDHENMFWYRQDPGLGLRLIYFSYDVKMKEKGDIPEGYSVSREKKERFSLILESASTNQTSMYLCASSRTPRGTNTEAFFGQGTRLTVV.

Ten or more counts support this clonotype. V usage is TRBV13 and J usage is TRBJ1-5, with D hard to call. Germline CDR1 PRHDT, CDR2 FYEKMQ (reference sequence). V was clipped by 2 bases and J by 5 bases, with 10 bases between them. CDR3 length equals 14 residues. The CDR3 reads CASSLRGYDQPQHF. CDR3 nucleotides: TGTGCCAGCAGCTTACGCGGATACGATCAGCCCCAGCATTTT.

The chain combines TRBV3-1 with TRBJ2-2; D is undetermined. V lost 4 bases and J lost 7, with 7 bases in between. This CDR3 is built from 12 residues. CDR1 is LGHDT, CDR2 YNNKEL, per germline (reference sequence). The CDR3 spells CASSPSIGELFF. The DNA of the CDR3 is TGTGCCAGCAGCCCCTCTATCGGGGAGCTGTTTTTT.

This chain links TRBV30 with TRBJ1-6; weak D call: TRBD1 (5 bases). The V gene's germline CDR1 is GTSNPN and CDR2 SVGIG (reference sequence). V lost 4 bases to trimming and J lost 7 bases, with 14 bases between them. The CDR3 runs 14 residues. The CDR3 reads CAWTKGTGNSPLHF. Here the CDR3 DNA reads TGTGCCTGGACTAAGGGGACGGGGAATTCACCCCTCCACTTT.

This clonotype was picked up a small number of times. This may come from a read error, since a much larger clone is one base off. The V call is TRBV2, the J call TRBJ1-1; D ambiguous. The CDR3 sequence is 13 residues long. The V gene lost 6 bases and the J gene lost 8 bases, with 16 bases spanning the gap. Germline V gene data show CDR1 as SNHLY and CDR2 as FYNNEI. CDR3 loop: CASSPGGPQEAFF. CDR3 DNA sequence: TGTGCCAGCAGCCCCGGCGGGCCCCAGGAAGCTTTCTTT.

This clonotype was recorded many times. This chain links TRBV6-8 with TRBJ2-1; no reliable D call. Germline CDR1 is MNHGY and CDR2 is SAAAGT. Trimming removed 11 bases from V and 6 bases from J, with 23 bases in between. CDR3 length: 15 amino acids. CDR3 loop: CAAAKGGRTRNEQFF. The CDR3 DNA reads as TGTGCCGCAGCCAAGGGTGGGCGCACACGCAATGAGCAGTTCTTC.

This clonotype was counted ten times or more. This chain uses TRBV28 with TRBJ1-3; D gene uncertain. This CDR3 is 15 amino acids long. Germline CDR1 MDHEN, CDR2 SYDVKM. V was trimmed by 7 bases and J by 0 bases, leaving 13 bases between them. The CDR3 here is CASTLGDFSGNTIYF. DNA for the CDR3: TGTGCCAGCACCCTCGGGGATTTCTCTGGAAACACCATATATTTT.

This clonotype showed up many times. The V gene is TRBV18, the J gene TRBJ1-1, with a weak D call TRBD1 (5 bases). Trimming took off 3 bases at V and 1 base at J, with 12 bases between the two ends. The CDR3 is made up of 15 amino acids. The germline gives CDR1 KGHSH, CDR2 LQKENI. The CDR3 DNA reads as TGTGCCAGCTCACCGGACACAGTACCGAACACTGAAGCTTTCTTT. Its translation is CASSPDTVPNTEAFF.

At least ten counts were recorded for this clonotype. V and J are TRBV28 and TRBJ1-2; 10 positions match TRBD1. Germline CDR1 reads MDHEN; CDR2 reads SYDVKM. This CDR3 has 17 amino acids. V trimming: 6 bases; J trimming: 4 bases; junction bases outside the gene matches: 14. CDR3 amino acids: CASSSSTGGEGLYGYTF. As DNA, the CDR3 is TGTGCCAGCAGCTCCTCGACAGGGGGCGAAGGCCTCTATGGCTACACCTTC.